One T cell receptor (beta chain) is described in this entry. Its specificity is not known. This record comes from a study of cytomegalovirus exposure and HLA in healthy donors. Whole-study findings and limits: In vitro assays verified that a few CMV-associated chains recognized CMV antigens specifically. Of the V segments, some could not be distinguished, including TRBV6-2 and TRBV6-3, and were excluded. Cytomegalovirus association was listed for 150 or so TCR beta chains. Later analysis suggested most CMV-associated TCR beta chains were HLA-restricted.

CDR3 length equals 15 residues. Germline V gene data show CDR1 as MNHEY and CDR2 as SVGAGI. V was clipped by 6 bases and J by 3 bases; unmatched bases: 5. The PCR used 60 Vbeta and 13 Jbeta primers. Repertoires were generated with immunoSEQ multiplex PCR, while TCRdb's copy carries only in-frame clones and drops some. The profile shows around 85,000 clones, around four fifths of them singletons. This rearrangement joins TRBV6-5 to TRBJ2-3; 11 positions agree with TRBD2. Sequenced sample: PBMCs. The sequence came from a man aged 25 to 40 in good health and CMV-seronegative. The CDR3 spells CASRRLAGFTDTQYF. CDR3 DNA: TGTGCCAGCAGAAGACTAGCGGGGTTTACAGATACGCAGTATTTT.